The rows below give T cell receptor beta chains drawn from one sample of a study of blood T cell repertoires in COVID-19. Sequencing used immunoSEQ multiplex PCR; TCRdb keeps in-frame clones, though not all of them. The sample carries 72,000 or so clones, approximately 89% recorded once. Sequences were obtained from peripheral blood. Receptor source: a woman in her fifties or sixties with acute or convalescent COVID-19. CDR3s include the opening cysteine and the closing phenylalanine or tryptophan. The listing skips clone size in some rows; elsewhere it reads once, few, many or a size class.

CDR3 protein	clone size	V gene	J gene
CASSLYSQAGYTF	-	TRBV27	TRBJ1-2
CSAQDQETQYF	-	TRBV20-1	TRBJ2-5
CASTRETQYF	-	TRBV2	TRBJ2-5
CASSSGTSSSTDTQYF	-	TRBV11-2	TRBJ2-3
CASSGTGGRTGELFF	few	TRBV7-3	TRBJ2-2
CASSQESRTGSYEQYF	-	TRBV4-1	TRBJ2-7
CASSLTSGDYNEQFF	once	TRBV27	TRBJ2-1
CASSYQGYEQYF	-	TRBV6-5	TRBJ2-7
CASTPSRTGELFF	-	TRBV12-3/TRBV12-4	TRBJ2-2
CASSPGTGTDTQYF	-	TRBV5-1	TRBJ2-3
CASSDSERLEQYF	-	TRBV6-4	TRBJ2-7
CASSEGPYEQYF	-	TRBV2	TRBJ2-7
CASSLLGTGYNSPLHF	-	TRBV28	TRBJ1-6
CASSPPLASSYEQYF	-	TRBV18	TRBJ2-7
CASSQGTSQVQYF	once	TRBV7-8	TRBJ2-7
CASRGTGPSYEQYF	-	TRBV7-9	TRBJ2-7
CASYPRTGGYTF	once	TRBV6-5	TRBJ1-2
CASSPPVSGANVLTF	-	TRBV18	TRBJ2-6
CASSLPGTAYYEQYF	-	TRBV7-9	TRBJ2-7
CASGLDYGGEQYF	-	TRBV12-5	TRBJ2-7
CASSRQGTQEKLFF	-	TRBV5-8	TRBJ1-4
CASSYGQGAGELFF	-	TRBV5-1	TRBJ2-2
CASSLIPGAGGYTF	-	TRBV7-2	TRBJ1-2
CASSLRTGWTYNSPLHF	-	TRBV27	TRBJ1-6
CASSLEFRGTEAFF	-	TRBV5-4	TRBJ1-1
CASSQGRQDHEKLFF	once	TRBV4-1	TRBJ1-4